This T cell receptor beta chain was captured in a study of shared clonotypes between healthy human individuals. General study findings and limits: Compared with clonotypes that all four donors shared, non-shared clonotypes had lower generation probabilities. Across subsets, estimated richness was generally greater for naive than for memory populations.

To note about this clone: The antigen is unknown.

A CD45RA+ naive subset and a CD45RA-negative memory subset were split from CD4+ cells. The method was immunoSEQ multiplex PCR; TCRdb's version includes in-frame clones alone and lacks a portion of them. Here the sample spans fewer than 1.6 million clones, about 98.5% being singletons. From germline, CDR1 is SGHVS and CDR2 FNYEAQ. J gave up 7 bases and V 5 bases, and 11 bases lay outside the gene matches. The CDR3 is 15 amino acids. The J gene is TRBJ2-7, the V gene TRBV7-6; 10 positions agree with TRBD2. The sequence was collected from a man in his thirties or forties in good health. Sequenced material: naive CD4+ T cells sorted from blood. Subset indicated: CD45RA+ positively selected. In DNA, the CDR3 is TGTGCCAGCAGCCTTGGAGCGGGAGGGTCGGGAGAGCAGTACTTC. Translation gives CASSLGAGGSGEQYF.